This TCR beta chain was retrieved from a study of Ad26.COV2.S vaccination and SARS-CoV-2 variants. General study points: Vaccinees and placebo recipients showed similar non-spike TCR breadth. Considerable breadth of spike-specific CD8+ and CD4+ T cell responses has reportedly been documented following vaccination.

The CDR3 loop spans 13 amino acids. From germline, CDR1 is SGHKS and CDR2 YYEKEE (reference sequence). V was trimmed by 5 bases and J by 4 bases, leaving 12 bases between them. Clones were read by immunoSEQ multiplex PCR, and TCRdb kept only the in-frame ones, dropping some. The table lists over 130,000 clones, approximately 90% of them singletons. With respect to this clone: Its antigen is unidentified.

The material was peripheral blood, obtained after recovery from COVID-19. The clonotype was recovered from a human donor who had recovered from COVID-19. This chain links TRBV5-5 with TRBJ1-1; D unclear. CDR3 sequence reads: CASRPEVGTEAFF. For the CDR3, the DNA is TGTGCCAGCAGGCCCGAGGTCGGCACTGAAGCTTTCTTT.